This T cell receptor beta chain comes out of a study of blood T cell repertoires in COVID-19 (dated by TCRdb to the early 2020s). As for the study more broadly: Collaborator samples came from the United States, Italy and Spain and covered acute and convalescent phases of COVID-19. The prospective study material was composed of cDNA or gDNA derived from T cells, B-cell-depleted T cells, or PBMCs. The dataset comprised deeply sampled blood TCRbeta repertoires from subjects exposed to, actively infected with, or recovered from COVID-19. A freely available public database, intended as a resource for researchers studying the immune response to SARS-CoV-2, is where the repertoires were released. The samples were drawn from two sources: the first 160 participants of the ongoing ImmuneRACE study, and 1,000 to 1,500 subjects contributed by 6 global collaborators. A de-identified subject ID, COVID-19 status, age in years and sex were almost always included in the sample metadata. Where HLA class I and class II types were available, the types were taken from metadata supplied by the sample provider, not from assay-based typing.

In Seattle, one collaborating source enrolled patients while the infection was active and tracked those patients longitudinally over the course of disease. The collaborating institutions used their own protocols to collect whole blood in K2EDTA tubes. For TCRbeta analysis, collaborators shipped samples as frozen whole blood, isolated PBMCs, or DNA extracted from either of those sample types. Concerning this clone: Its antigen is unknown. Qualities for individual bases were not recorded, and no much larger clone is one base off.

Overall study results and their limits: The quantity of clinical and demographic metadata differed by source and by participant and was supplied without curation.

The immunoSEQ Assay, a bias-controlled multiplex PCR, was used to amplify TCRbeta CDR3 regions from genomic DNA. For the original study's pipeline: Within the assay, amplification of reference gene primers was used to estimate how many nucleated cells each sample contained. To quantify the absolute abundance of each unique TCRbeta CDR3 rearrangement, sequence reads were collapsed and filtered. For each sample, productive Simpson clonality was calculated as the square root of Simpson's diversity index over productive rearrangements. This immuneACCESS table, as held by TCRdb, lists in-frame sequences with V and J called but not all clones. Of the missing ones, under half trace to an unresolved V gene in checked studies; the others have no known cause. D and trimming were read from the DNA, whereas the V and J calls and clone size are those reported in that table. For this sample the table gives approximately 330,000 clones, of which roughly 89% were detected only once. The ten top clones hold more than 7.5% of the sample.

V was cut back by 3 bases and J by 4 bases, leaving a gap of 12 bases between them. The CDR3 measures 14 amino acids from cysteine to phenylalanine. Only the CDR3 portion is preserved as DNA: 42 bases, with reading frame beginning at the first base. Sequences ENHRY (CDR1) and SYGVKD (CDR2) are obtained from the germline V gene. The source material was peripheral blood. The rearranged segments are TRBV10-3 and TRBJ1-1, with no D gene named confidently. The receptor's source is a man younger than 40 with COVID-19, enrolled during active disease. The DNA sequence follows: TGTGCCATCAGTGAATCGAGTTTTGGCACTGAAGCTTTCTTT. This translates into CAISESSFGTEAFF.